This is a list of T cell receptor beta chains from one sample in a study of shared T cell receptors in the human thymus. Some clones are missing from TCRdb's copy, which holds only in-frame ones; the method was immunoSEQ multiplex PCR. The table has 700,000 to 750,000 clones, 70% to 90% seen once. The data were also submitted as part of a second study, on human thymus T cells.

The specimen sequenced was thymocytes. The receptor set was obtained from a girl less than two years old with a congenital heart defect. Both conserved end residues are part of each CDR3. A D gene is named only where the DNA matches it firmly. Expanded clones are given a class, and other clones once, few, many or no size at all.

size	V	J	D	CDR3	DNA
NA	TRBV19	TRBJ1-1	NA	CASTQQHTEAFF	TGTGCCAGTACACAACAGCACACTGAAGCTTTCTTT
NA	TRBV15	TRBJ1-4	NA	CATSLGQLHEANEKLFF	TGTGCCACCAGCCTCGGACAGCTACATGAAGCTAATGAAAAACTGTTTTTT
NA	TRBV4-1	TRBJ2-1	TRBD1	CASSQEWSRTGGVEQFF	TGCGCCAGCAGCCAAGAATGGTCCCGGACAGGGGGGGTTGAGCAGTTCTTC
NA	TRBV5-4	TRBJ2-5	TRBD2	CASSSRTSGGPHQETQYF	TGTGCCAGCAGCTCACGGACTAGCGGGGGCCCTCACCAAGAGACCCAGTACTTC
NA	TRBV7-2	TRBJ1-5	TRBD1	CASSLGQGLIANQPQHF	TGTGCCAGCAGCTTAGGACAGGGCCTAATAGCGAATCAGCCCCAGCATTTT
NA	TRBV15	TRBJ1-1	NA	CATSRDRLPDRTEAFF	TGTGCCACCAGCAGAGATCGGTTGCCCGATCGGACTGAAGCTTTCTTT
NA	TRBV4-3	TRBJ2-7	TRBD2	CASSQDPGTKYEQYF	TGCGCCAGCAGCCAAGATCCCGGGACTAAGTACGAGCAGTACTTC
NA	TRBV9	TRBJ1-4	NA	CASSVSGEGGEKLFF	TGTGCCAGCAGCGTATCAGGGGAGGGGGGTGAAAAACTGTTTTTT
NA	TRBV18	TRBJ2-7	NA	CASSPNAAGSPYEQYF	TGTGCCAGCTCACCAAACGCGGCGGGGTCTCCCTACGAGCAGTACTTC
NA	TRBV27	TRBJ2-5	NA	CASSLSSPFLEETQYF	TGTGCCAGCAGTTTATCAAGCCCCTTCTTAGAAGAGACCCAGTACTTC
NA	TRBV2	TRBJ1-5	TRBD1	CASSAPGGTEPQHF	TGTGCCAGCTCTGCCCCAGGGGGGACTGAGCCCCAGCATTTT
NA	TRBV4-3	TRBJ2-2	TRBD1	CASSQVEDRGGELFF	TGCGCCAGCAGCCAAGTAGAGGACAGGGGCGGGGAGCTGTTTTTT
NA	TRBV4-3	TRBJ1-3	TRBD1	CASSQVPHGQAINDSGNTIYF	TGCGCCAGCAGCCAAGTTCCTCACGGACAGGCCATCAATGACTCTGGAAACACCATATATTTT
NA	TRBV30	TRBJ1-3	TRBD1	CAWSGGPTQGVDGNTIYF	TGTGCCTGGAGTGGGGGGCCCACACAGGGGGTGGATGGAAACACCATATATTTT
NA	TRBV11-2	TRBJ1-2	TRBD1	CASSLRDRGAENYGYTF	TGTGCCAGCAGCTTACGGGACAGGGGGGCCGAAAACTATGGCTACACCTTC
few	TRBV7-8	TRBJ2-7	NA	CASSLECYRRRGYEQYF	TGTGCCAGCAGCTTAGAATGTTATCGGCGCCGAGGATACGAGCAGTACTTC
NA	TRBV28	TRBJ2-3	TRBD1	CASSCGTGRADTQYF	TGTGCCAGCAGCTGCGGGACAGGGAGGGCAGATACGCAGTATTTT
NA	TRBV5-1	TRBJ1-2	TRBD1	CASSVLPGQGNGYTF	TGCGCCAGCAGTGTTTTACCGGGACAGGGGAATGGCTACACCTTC
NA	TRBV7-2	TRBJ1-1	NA	CASSLWAGLEAFF	TGTGCCAGCAGCTTATGGGCAGGACTTGAAGCTTTCTTT
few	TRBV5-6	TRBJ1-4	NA	CASSLTPFHNNEKLFF	TGTGCCAGCAGTCTTACTCCCTTTCATAATAATGAAAAACTGTTTTTT
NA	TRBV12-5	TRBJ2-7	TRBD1	CASGFPKLPRRGQGVHEQYF	TGTGCTAGTGGCTTCCCGAAGCTACCGAGGAGGGGACAGGGGGTCCACGAGCAGTACTTC
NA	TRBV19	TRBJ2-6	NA	CASNPVRGSGANVLTF	TGTGCCAGTAATCCGGTGCGGGGCTCTGGGGCCAACGTCCTGACTTTC
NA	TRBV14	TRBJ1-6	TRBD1	CASSRWDRGSPLHF	TGTGCCAGCAGCCGATGGGACAGGGGATCACCCCTCCACTTT
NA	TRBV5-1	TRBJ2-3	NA	CASSPPLADTQYF	TGCGCCAGCAGCCCGCCCCTCGCGGATACGCAGTATTTT
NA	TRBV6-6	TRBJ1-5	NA	CASGDSNQPQHF	TGTGCCAGCGGAGATAGCAATCAGCCCCAGCATTTT
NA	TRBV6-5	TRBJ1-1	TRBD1	CASSYGTGGAYEAFF	TGTGCCAGCAGTTACGGGACAGGGGGCGCTTATGAAGCTTTCTTT
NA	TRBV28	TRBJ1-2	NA	CASSFGVRGYGYTF	TGTGCCAGCAGTTTTGGAGTCAGGGGCTATGGCTACACCTTC
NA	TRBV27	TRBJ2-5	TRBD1	CASSLLGTGRFLRETQYF	TGTGCCAGCAGTTTATTGGGGACAGGCCGGTTTCTAAGAGAGACCCAGTACTTC
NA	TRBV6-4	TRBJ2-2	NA	CASSALKRAGELFF	TGTGCTTCGAGCGCCCTCAAGAGGGCCGGGGAGCTGTTTTTT
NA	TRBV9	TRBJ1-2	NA	CASSVYVDTNSYGYTF	TGTGCCAGCAGCGTTTACGTGGACACGAACAGCTATGGCTACACCTTC
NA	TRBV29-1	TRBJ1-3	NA	CSVEGWQGKGNTIYF	TGCAGCGTTGAAGGGTGGCAGGGAAAGGGTAACACCATATATTTT
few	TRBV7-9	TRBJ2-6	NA	CASSLLTSSGANVLTF	TGTGCCAGCAGCTTACTCACCAGCTCTGGGGCCAACGTCCTGACTTTC
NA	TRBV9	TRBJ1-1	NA	CASSAPSEGGITEAFF	TGTGCCAGCAGCGCCCCTTCGGAAGGGGGAATAACTGAAGCTTTCTTT
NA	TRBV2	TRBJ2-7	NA	CASRYGQNSYEQYF	TGTGCCAGCCGGTACGGACAGAACTCCTACGAGCAGTACTTC
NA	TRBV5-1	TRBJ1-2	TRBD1	CASSLVTGGTYGYTF	TGCGCCAGCAGCTTGGTGACAGGGGGAACGTATGGCTACACCTTC
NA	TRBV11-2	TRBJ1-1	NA	CASSLVCRGTMAFF	TGTGCCAGCAGCTTAGTGTGTCGGGGGACCATGGCTTTCTTT
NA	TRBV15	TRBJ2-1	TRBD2	CATSRVDGGTPSYNEQFF	TGTGCCACCAGCAGAGTGGACGGGGGGACCCCCTCCTACAATGAGCAGTTCTTC
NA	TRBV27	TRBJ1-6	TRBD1	CASSLADRPQGWILHF	TGTGCCAGCAGTTTGGCGGACAGGCCCCAGGGATGGATCCTCCACTTT
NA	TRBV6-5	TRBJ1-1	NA	CASRLRRVAVPEAFF	TGTGCCAGCAGACTCCGCAGGGTTGCGGTGCCTGAAGCTTTCTTT
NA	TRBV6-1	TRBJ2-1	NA	CASSEGQFDNEQFF	TGTGCCAGCAGTGAGGGGCAGTTTGACAATGAGCAGTTCTTC
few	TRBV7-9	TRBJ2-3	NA	CASSLGGQPSTDTQYF	TGTGCCAGCAGCTTAGGCGGCCAGCCCTCCACAGATACGCAGTATTTT
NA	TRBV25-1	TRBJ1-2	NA	CASSEYRRGFNGYTF	TGTGCCAGCAGTGAATATCGTCGGGGTTTCAATGGCTACACCTTC
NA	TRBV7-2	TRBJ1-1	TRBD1	CASSLRDRYTEAFF	TGTGCCAGCAGCCTCCGGGACAGGTACACTGAAGCTTTCTTT
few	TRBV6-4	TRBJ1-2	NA	CASKPPGLDGYTF	TGTGCCAGCAAACCGCCGGGTCTCGATGGCTACACCTTC
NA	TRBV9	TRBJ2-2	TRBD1	CASSVEGGQGFTGELFF	TGTGCCAGCAGCGTAGAGGGGGGACAGGGTTTTACCGGGGAGCTGTTTTTT
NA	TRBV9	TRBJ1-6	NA	CASSAEESSYNSPLHF	TGTGCCAGCAGCGCCGAGGAAAGCTCCTATAATTCACCCCTCCACTTT
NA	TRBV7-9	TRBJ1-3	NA	CASTEWESSGNTIYF	TGTGCCAGCACCGAGTGGGAGAGCTCTGGAAACACCATATATTTT
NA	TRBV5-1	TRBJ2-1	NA	CASKVPGHSNNEQFF	TGCGCCAGCAAAGTCCCGGGACACTCGAACAATGAGCAGTTCTTC
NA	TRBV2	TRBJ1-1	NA	CASSGTVSRGTEAFF	TGTGCCAGCAGTGGAACGGTCTCGAGAGGAACTGAAGCTTTCTTT
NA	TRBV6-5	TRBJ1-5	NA	CASSIQGRANQPQHF	TGTGCCAGCAGTATTCAGGGGAGGGCCAATCAGCCCCAGCATTTT
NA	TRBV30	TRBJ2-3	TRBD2	CAWTRGGGTSTDTQYF	TGTGCCTGGACTAGAGGCGGGGGGACCAGCACAGATACGCAGTATTTT
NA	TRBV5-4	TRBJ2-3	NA	CASSHDSRADTQYF	TGTGCCAGCAGCCACGACAGTCGGGCAGATACGCAGTATTTT
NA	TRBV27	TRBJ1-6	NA	CASSQQGWESPLHF	TGTGCCAGCAGTCAACAGGGATGGGAATCACCCCTCCACTTT
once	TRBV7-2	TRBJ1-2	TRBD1	CASSPGTEDGYTF	TGTGCCAGCAGCCCCGGGACAGAGGATGGCTACACCTTC
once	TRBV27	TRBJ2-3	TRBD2	CASSGTSGGAADTQYF	TGTGCCAGCAGTGGGACTAGCGGGGGGGCTGCAGATACGCAGTATTTT